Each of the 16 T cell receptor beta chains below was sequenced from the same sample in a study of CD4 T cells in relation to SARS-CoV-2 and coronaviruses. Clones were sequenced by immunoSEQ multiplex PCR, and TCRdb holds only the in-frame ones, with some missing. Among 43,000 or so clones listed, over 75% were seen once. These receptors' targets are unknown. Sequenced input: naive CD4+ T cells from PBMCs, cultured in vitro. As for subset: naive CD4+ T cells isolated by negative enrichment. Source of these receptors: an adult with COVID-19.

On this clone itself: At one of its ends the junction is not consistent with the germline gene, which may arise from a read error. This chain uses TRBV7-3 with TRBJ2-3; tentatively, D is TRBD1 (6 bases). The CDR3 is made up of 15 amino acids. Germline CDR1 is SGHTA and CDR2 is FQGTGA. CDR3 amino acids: CASSLTGLSTDTQYF. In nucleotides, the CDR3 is TGTGCCAGCAGCCTAACAGGGTTGAGCACAGATACGCAGTATTTT.

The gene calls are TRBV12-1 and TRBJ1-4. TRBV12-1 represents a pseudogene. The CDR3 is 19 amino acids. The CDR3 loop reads CASSYRPGPAWATNEKLFF. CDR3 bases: TGTGCCAGCAGCTACCGTCCGGGGCCGGCTTGGGCAACTAATGAAAAACTGTTTTTT.

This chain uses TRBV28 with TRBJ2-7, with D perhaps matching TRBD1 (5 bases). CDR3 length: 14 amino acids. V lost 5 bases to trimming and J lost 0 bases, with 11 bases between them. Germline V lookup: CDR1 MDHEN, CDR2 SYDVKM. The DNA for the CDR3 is TGTGCCAGCAGTAGGCAGGGCAGCTCCTACGAGCAGTACTTC. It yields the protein CASSRQGSSYEQYF.

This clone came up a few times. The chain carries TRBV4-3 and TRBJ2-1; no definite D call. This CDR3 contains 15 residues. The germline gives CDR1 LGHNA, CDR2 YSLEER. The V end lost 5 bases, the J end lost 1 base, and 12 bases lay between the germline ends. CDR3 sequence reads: CASSARLGSYNEQFF. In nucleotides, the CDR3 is TGCGCCAGCAGCGCTCGACTGGGATCCTACAATGAGCAGTTCTTC.

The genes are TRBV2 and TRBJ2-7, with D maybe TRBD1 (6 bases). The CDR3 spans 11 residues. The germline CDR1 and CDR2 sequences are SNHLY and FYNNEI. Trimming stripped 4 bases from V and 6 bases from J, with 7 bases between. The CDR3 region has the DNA TGTGCCAGCAGTGGGACAGCCGAGCAGTACTTC. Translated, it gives CASSGTAEQYF. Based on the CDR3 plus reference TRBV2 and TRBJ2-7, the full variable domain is EPEVTQTPSHQVTQMGQEVILRCVPISNHLYFYWYRQILGQKVEFLVSFYNNEISEKSEIFDDQFSVERPDGSNFTLKIRSTKLEDSAMYFCASSGTAEQYFGPGTRLTVT.

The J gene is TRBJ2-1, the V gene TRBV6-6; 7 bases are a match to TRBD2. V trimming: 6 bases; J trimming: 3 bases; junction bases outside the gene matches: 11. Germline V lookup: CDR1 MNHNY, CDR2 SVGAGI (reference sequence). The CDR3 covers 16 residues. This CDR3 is CASSRITSAHYNEQFF. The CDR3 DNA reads TGTGCCAGCAGCCGAATTACTAGCGCCCACTACAATGAGCAGTTCTTC.

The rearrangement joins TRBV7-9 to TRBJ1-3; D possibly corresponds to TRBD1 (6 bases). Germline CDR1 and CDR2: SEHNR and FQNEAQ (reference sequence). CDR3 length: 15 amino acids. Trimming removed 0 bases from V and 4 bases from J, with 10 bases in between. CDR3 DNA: TGTGCCAGCAGCTTAGCTACAGGGACCGGAAACACCATATATTTT. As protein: CASSLATGTGNTIYF.

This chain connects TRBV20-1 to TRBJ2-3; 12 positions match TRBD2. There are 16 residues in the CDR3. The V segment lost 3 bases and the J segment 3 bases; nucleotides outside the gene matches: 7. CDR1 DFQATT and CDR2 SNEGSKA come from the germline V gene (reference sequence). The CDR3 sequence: CSASRLAGEVTDTQYF. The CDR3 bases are TGCAGTGCTAGTCGACTAGCGGGAGAGGTGACAGATACGCAGTATTTT.

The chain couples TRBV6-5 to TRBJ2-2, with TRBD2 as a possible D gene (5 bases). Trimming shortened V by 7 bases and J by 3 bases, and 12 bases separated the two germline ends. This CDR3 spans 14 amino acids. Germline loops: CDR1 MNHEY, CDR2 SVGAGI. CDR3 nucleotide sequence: TGTGCCAGCACGGACGGGGTGGACACCGGGGAGCTGTTTTTT. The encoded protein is CASTDGVDTGELFF.

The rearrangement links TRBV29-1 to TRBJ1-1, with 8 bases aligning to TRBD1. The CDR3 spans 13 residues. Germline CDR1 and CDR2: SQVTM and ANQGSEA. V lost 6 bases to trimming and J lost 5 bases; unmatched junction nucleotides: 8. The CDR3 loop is CSVQTGVGTEAFF. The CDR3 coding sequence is TGCAGCGTCCAGACAGGGGTCGGAACTGAAGCTTTCTTT. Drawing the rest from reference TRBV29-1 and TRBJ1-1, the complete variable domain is SAVISQKPSRDICQRGTSLTIQCQVDSQVTMMFWYRQQPGQSLTLIATANQGSEATYESGFVIDKFPISRPNLTFSTLTVSNMSPEDSSIYLCSVQTGVGTEAFFGQGTRLTVV.

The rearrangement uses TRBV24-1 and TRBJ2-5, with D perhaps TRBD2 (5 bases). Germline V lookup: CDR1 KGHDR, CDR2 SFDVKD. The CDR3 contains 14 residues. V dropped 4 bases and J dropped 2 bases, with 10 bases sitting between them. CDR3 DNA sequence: TGTGCCACCAGTGAGTCCGGGATTCAAGAGACCCAGTACTTC. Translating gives CATSESGIQETQYF.

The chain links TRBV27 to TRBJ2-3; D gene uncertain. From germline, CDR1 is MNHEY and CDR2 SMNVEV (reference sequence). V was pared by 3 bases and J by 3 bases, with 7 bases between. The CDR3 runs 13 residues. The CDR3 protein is CASSFRETDTQYF. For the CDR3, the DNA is TGTGCCAGCAGTTTTCGAGAAACAGATACGCAGTATTTT.

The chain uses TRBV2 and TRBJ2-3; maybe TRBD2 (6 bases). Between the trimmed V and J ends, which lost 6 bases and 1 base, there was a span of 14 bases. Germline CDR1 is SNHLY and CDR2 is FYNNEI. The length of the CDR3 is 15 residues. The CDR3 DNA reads TGTGCCAGCAGCTACGGGAGTACGGGCACAGATACGCAGTATTTT. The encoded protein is CASSYGSTGTDTQYF.

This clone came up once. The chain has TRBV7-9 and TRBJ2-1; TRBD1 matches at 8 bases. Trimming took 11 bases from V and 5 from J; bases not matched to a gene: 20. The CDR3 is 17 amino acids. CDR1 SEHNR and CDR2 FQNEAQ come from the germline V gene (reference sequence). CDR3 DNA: TGTGCCTGTGACTGGGCCAGGGGGCACTCTAATAACAATGAGCAGTTCTTC. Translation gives CACDWARGHSNNNEQFF.

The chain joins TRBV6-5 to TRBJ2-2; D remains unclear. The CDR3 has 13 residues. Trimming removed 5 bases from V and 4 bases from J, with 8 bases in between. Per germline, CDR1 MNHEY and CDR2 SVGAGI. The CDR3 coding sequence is TGTGCCAGCAGTCTCCAGTTCACCGGGGAGCTGTTTTTT. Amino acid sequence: CASSLQFTGELFF.

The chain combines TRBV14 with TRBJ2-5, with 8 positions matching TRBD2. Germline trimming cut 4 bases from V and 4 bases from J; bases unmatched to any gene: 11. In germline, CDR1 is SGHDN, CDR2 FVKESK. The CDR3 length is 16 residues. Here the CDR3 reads CASSRTSWVYSETQYF. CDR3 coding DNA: TGTGCCAGCAGCCGGACTAGCTGGGTTTATTCAGAGACCCAGTACTTC. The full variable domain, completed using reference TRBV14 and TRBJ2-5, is EAGVTQFPSHSVIEKGQTVTLRCDPISGHDNLYWYRRVMGKEIKFLLHFVKESKQDESGMPNNRFLAERTGGTYSTLKVQPAELEDSGVYFCASSRTSWVYSETQYFGPGTRLLVL.